The 29 T cell receptor beta chains below all came from one sample that was sequenced in a study of regulatory T cells in long-lasting Graves disease. Time point given: newly diagnosed GD, antithyroid drugs for less than 3 months. Isolated PBMC RNA provided the starting material for the TCR library. To make TCR beta libraries, researchers used iRepertoire HTBI primers and Arm-PCR of CDR3 regions. MiXCR, applied by TCRdb to the multiplex PCR reads, yields one record per CDR3 protein. The repertoire holds about 440,000 distinct CDR3 sequences, with 16% as singletons. This sample was shared with a second study, whose subject was T cells in Graves' hyperthyroidism and ophthalmopathy.

The sequenced sample was peripheral blood mononuclear cells (PBMCs), obtained at new diagnosis, from a patient treated with antithyroid drugs. The receptors originated from a woman between 18 and 29 years old with Graves disease.

Ten or more counts support this clonotype. The chain employs TRBV2 and TRBJ2-2; possibly TRBD2 for D (7 bases). This CDR3 has 15 residues. Per germline, CDR1 SNHLY and CDR2 FYNNEI. Trimming removed 1 base at V and 6 bases at J, with 12 bases between. The CDR3 nucleotides read TGTGCCAGCAGTGAAGACGGGGGGCCGGCCGGGGAGCTGTTTTTT. The encoded protein is CASSEDGGPAGELFF.

This clonotype was observed a few times. V gene TRBV5-1 combines with J gene TRBJ2-5; D uncertain. This CDR3 region has 14 residues. Germline CDR1 reads SGHRS; CDR2 reads YFSETQ. Trimming shortened V by 0 bases and J by 1 base, and 7 bases separated the two germline ends. CDR3: CASSLEPGQETQYF. The CDR3 DNA reads TGCGCCAGCAGCTTGGAGCCAGGCCAAGAGACCCAGTACTTC.

The chain employs TRBV3-1 and TRBJ2-1; 7 bases are shared with TRBD2. Germline V gene sequence: CDR1 LGHDT, CDR2 YNNKEL (reference sequence). The CDR3 sequence is 16 residues long. Germline trimming cut 0 bases from V and 9 bases from J; bases unmatched to any gene: 11. The CDR3 DNA sequence: TGTGCCAGCAGCCAAGATCTGGCGGGAGTAGCGGGTGAGCAGTTCTTC. Translated, it gives CASSQDLAGVAGEQFF.

In its sample, this clonotype was seen many times. The chain uses TRBV3-1 and TRBJ2-7; 12 nucleotides agree with TRBD2. V shed 3 bases, J shed 4 bases, and the junction held 4 bases outside the gene matches. The germline gives CDR1 LGHDT, CDR2 YNNKEL (reference sequence). This CDR3 comprises 15 residues. The CDR3 loop is CASSQTSGSIYEQYF. The CDR3, as DNA: TGTGCCAGCAGCCAGACTAGCGGGAGTATATACGAGCAGTACTTC.

In its sample, this clonotype was seen a few times. The V call is TRBV12-3 or TRBV12-4, the J call TRBJ2-5, with TRBD1 as a possible D gene (6 bases). V was cut by 3 bases and J by 9 bases, with 14 bases left in between. The CDR3 has 13 residues. The CDR3 spells CASSLGARSSQYF. The CDR3 DNA reads TGTGCCAGCAGTTTGGGGGCCCGGAGTTCCCAGTACTTC.

At least ten counts were recorded for this clonotype. The chain is built from TRBV12-3 or TRBV12-4 and TRBJ2-3; D is perhaps TRBD2 (6 bases). Trimming removed 5 bases at V and 2 bases at J, with 14 bases between. This CDR3 comprises 15 residues. CDR3 loop: CASSPTGTYTDTQYF. In DNA form, the CDR3 reads TGTGCCAGCAGTCCAACTGGGACTTACACAGATACGCAGTATTTT.

This clonotype came up many times. J is TRBJ2-2 and V is TRBV7-8, with TRBD2 identical over 10 bases. The germline V gene has CDR1 SGHVS and CDR2 FQNEAQ. V trimming: 6 bases; J trimming: 5 bases; junction bases outside the gene matches: 9. The CDR3 is made up of 16 amino acids. This CDR3 is CASSHSSGRRTGELFF. The CDR3 DNA sequence: TGTGCCAGCAGTCATTCTAGCGGGAGAAGGACCGGGGAGCTGTTTTTT.

The V and J genes are TRBV4-3 and TRBJ2-7; D is unresolved. Trimming shortened V by 1 base and J by 0 bases, and 7 bases separated the two germline ends. Germline CDR1 is LGHNA and CDR2 is YSLEER. The CDR3 runs 14 residues. The CDR3 DNA reads TGCGCCAGCAGCCAAGCCGCCGGCTCCTACGAGCAGTACTTC. Its protein is CASSQAAGSYEQYF.

Concerning this clonotype: This sequence may be a read error, since a much larger clone differs from it by one base. The chain links TRBV7-3 to TRBJ2-1; 8 bases are shared with TRBD2. The V gene's germline CDR1 is SGHTA and CDR2 FQGTGA. CDR3 length: 14 residues. After removal of 1 base from V and 10 bases from J, the junction contained 6 bases not matched to a gene. CDR3 region: CASSLMAGGDEQFF. The CDR3 region has the DNA TGTGCCAGCAGCTTAATGGCGGGAGGCGACGAGCAGTTCTTC.

This clonotype was seen repeatedly, ten times or more. This chain connects TRBV15 to TRBJ1-4, with 7 bases matching TRBD1. Germline V gives CDR1 LNHNV, CDR2 YYDKDF (reference sequence). This CDR3 comprises 15 residues. V shed 2 bases, J shed 6 bases, and the junction held 6 bases outside the gene matches. The DNA for the CDR3 is TGTGCCACCAGCAGACTAGGACAGGTGGATGAAAAACTGTTTTTT. As protein: CATSRLGQVDEKLFF.

This clonotype has at least ten counts. The rearrangement links TRBV6-2 or TRBV6-3 to TRBJ2-7, with D possibly matching TRBD1 (6 bases). The V and J ends lost 10 bases and 5 bases respectively, with 12 bases between them. The CDR3 consists of 11 residues. The germline V gene has CDR1 MNHEY and CDR2 SVGEGT. CDR3 in amino acids: CATTTGHEQYF. The DNA for the CDR3 is TGTGCCACCACGACAGGCCACGAGCAGTACTTC.

The chain joins TRBV6-1 to TRBJ2-5; D is unclear. The germline V gene encodes CDR1 MNHNS and CDR2 SASEGT. V was clipped by 1 base and J by 4 bases, with 7 bases between them. The CDR3 sequence is 13 residues long. The CDR3 region has the DNA TGTGCCAGCAGTGAAGGAGTTGGAGAGACCCAGTACTTC. It specifies CASSEGVGETQYF.

The chain employs TRBV28 and TRBJ2-1; no definite D call. This CDR3 comprises 12 residues. The germline gives CDR1 MDHEN, CDR2 SYDVKM. The ends were cut back, 8 bases at V and 3 bases at J, with 8 bases in the middle. CDR3 nucleotides: TGTGCCAGCGGCCCGCTCTACAATGAGCAGTTCTTC. This codes for CASGPLYNEQFF. The full variable domain, completed using reference TRBV28 and TRBJ2-1, is DVKVTQSSRYLVKRTGEKVFLECVQDMDHENMFWYRQDPGLGLRLIYFSYDVKMKEKGDIPEGYSVSREKKERFSLILESASTNQTSMYLCASGPLYNEQFFGPGTRLTVL.

This clonotype was recorded a few times. The CDR3, as DNA: TGTGCCAGTAGTATTTATGCGAACACTGAAGCTTTCTTT. It specifies CASSIYANTEAFF. The V and J genes are TRBV19 and TRBJ1-1, with no clear D. The CDR3 is 13 residues long. Trimming took off 3 bases at V and 1 base at J, with 6 bases between the two ends. Germline CDR1 LNHDA, CDR2 SQIVND (reference sequence).

This clonotype has a count of ten or more. This chain links TRBV3-1 with TRBJ1-4; D gene unclear. The length of the CDR3 is 14 residues. Germline V gives CDR1 LGHDT, CDR2 YNNKEL (reference sequence). V lost 2 bases and J 8 bases, leaving 12 bases between the germline ends. The CDR3 reads CASSQSGSSEKLFF. For the CDR3, the DNA is TGTGCCAGCAGCCAAAGTGGCAGTTCGGAAAAACTGTTTTTT.

Many counts were recorded for this clonotype. This chain links TRBV12-3 or TRBV12-4 with TRBJ2-3, with D possibly called TRBD1 or TRBD2 (5 bases each). The CDR3 covers 17 residues. V was cut by 6 bases and J by 4 bases, with 23 bases left in between. The CDR3 DNA reads as TGTGCCAGCAGACGAACTACGGGACCCTTTTTCCCAGATACGCAGTATTTT. Translating gives CASRRTTGPFFPDTQYF.

This clonotype appeared many times. The genes are TRBV29-1 and TRBJ2-1, with D uncertain. CDR3 length: 15 residues. The V end was cut by 2 bases, the J end by 6 bases, with 17 bases between. Germline V gene lookup returns CDR1 SQVTM and CDR2 ANQGSEA. CDR3 nucleotides: TGCAGCGTTGAAAGCTCTGGAGTTTGGCTCAATGAGCAGTTCTTC. This encodes CSVESSGVWLNEQFF.

The CDR3 DNA is TGCGCCAGCGGCCTAAGGACAGGGGGCAACACCGGGGAGCTGTTTTTT. Amino acids: CASGLRTGGNTGELFF. The chain employs TRBV4-1 and TRBJ2-2; 11 bases fit TRBD1. The CDR3 contains 16 residues. Germline V gene lookup returns CDR1 MGHRA and CDR2 YSYEKL. V gave up 8 bases and J gave up 2 bases; unmatched junction bases: 7.

This clonotype occurred many times. CDR3 loop: CASSLMASPRGFF. The DNA of the CDR3 is TGTGCCAGCAGCTTAATGGCCTCACCCAGGGGGTTCTTC. The chain carries TRBV7-2 and TRBJ2-1; D may be TRBD1 (6 bases). Germline values: CDR1 SGHTA, CDR2 FQGNSA. Trimming stripped 2 bases from V and 15 bases from J, with 17 bases between. This CDR3 is 13 amino acids long.

This clonotype was seen a few times. With a far larger clone one base away, a read error is the likely cause. V is TRBV27 and J is TRBJ2-1; 13 bases fit TRBD2. CDR1 is MNHEY and CDR2 is SMNVEV in the germline V gene (reference sequence). The CDR3 runs to 14 residues. V gave up 7 bases and J gave up 10 bases; unmatched junction bases: 7. The CDR3 loop reads CASKRTSGSYEQFF. DNA of the CDR3: TGTGCCAGCAAAAGGACTAGCGGGAGTTACGAGCAGTTCTTC.

The chain has TRBV2 and TRBJ1-5, with D maybe TRBD1 (6 bases). Germline values: CDR1 SNHLY, CDR2 FYNNEI. Trimming pared 2 bases from V and 4 bases from J, leaving 12 bases between. This CDR3 region has 15 residues. The CDR3 protein is CASSELYRDNQPQHF. The CDR3 coding sequence is TGTGCCAGCAGTGAATTGTACAGGGATAATCAGCCCCAGCATTTT.

The chain recombines TRBV4-2 with TRBJ1-2; 9 bases are shared with TRBD1. Looked up from germline, CDR1 is LGHNA and CDR2 is YNFKEQ. The CDR3 is 16 amino acids. Germline trimming cut 5 bases from V and 4 bases from J; bases unmatched to any gene: 11. The CDR3 loop is CASSTGQGVFSYGYTF. As DNA, the CDR3 is TGTGCCAGCAGCACGGGACAGGGTGTCTTCTCCTATGGCTACACCTTC.

This clonotype was found many times. The chain uses TRBV7-9 and TRBJ2-1; TRBD2 matches at 7 bases. The CDR3 runs to 15 residues. Per germline, CDR1 SEHNR and CDR2 FQNEAQ (reference sequence). J gave up 3 bases and V 4 bases, and 6 bases lay outside the gene matches. CDR3 residues: CASSWGTTLYNEQFF. CDR3 sequence (DNA): TGTGCCAGCAGCTGGGGGACTACCCTCTACAATGAGCAGTTCTTC.

The chain combines TRBV24-1 with TRBJ2-5; TRBD2 matches 10 bases. The CDR3 is made up of 15 amino acids. With V trimmed by 3 bases and J by 11 bases, 11 bases remained unmatched. The germline gives CDR1 KGHDR, CDR2 SFDVKD. CDR3: CATSDPLAGVGEQYF. In DNA form, the CDR3 reads TGTGCCACCAGTGATCCGCTAGCGGGAGTTGGTGAGCAGTACTTC.

The rearrangement links TRBV29-1 to TRBJ2-7; D gene uncertain. CDR3 length equals 12 residues. CDR1 is SQVTM, CDR2 ANQGSEA, per germline. Trimming stripped 7 bases from V and 1 base from J, with 11 bases between. The CDR3: CSASHRSYEQYF. The DNA for the CDR3 is TGCAGCGCTTCCCACAGATCCTACGAGCAGTACTTC.

Points on this clonotype: This CDR3 is missing its conserved last phenylalanine or tryptophan, likely due to a read error. This chain links TRBV6-5 with TRBJ1-5; D uncertain. V lost 2 bases and J 2 bases, leaving 7 bases between the germline ends. Germline V gene data show CDR1 as MNHEY and CDR2 as SVGAGI. The CDR3 extends over 14 amino acids. CDR3 sequence: CASSYGLGNQPQHY. The CDR3 region has the DNA TGTGCCAGCAGTTACGGGTTAGGCAATCAGCCCCAGCATTAT.

The genes are TRBV7-6 and TRBJ2-2; TRBD1 agrees at 10 bases. There are 15 residues in the CDR3. Germline assignment: CDR1 SGHVS and CDR2 FNYEAQ. With 4 bases clipped from V and 8 bases from J, the junction kept 7 bases outside the gene matches. The chain's CDR3 is CASSSRQGAGGELFF. As DNA, the CDR3 is TGTGCCAGCAGCTCTCGACAGGGGGCCGGAGGGGAGCTGTTTTTT.

This clonotype has a handful of counts. The V gene is TRBV2, the J gene TRBJ2-2; TRBD1 is a possible D gene (6 bases). Germline V lookup: CDR1 SNHLY, CDR2 FYNNEI. The V gene lost 7 bases and the J gene lost 6 bases, with 24 bases spanning the gap. The CDR3 is 17 amino acids. For the CDR3, the DNA is TGTGCCAGCACCGAGGACAGTGGAGGAATTTATGCCGGGGAGCTGTTTTTT. Translation gives CASTEDSGGIYAGELFF.

This clonotype turned up a few times. The CDR3 DNA sequence: TGCAGTGCTGATGCGGTAGACCACTCCTACGAGCAGTACTTC. It specifies CSADAVDHSYEQYF. The gene calls are TRBV20-1 and TRBJ2-7; the D is unclear. This CDR3 region has 14 residues. Germline V CDR1 and CDR2: DFQATT, SNEGSKA (reference sequence). Between the trimmed V and J ends, which lost 5 bases and 0 bases, there was a span of 14 bases.